The present T cell receptor (beta chain) was sequenced within a study of blood T cell repertoires in COVID-19. In the study overall: Material from acute and convalescent COVID-19 was sourced from the United States, Italy and Spain.

CDR1 is MNHEY, CDR2 SMNVEV, per germline (reference sequence). The CDR3 loop spans 13 amino acids. V shed 3 bases and J shed 4 bases, with 9 bases lying between them. Clones were sequenced by immunoSEQ multiplex PCR, and TCRdb holds only the in-frame ones, with some missing. This table holds approximately 250,000 clones, around 86% found once. This clonotype originated in a man aged 25-45 years who had recovered from COVID-19. Sequencing was done on a sample of peripheral blood. The chain employs TRBV27 and TRBJ1-2; possible D gene TRBD1, 6 bases. The CDR3 is CASSLNRAYGYTF. The CDR3 DNA follows: TGTGCCAGCAGTTTGAACAGGGCCTATGGCTACACCTTC.